The 26 T cell receptor beta chains given below trace back to one sample, sequenced in a study of post-analysis software for immune sequencing data. Study-wide results and caveats: TRBV segments more frequent in patients than in controls numbered five and included TRBV5-6, TRBV5-1 and TRBV20-1.

The library was made from cDNA and included unique molecular identifiers. TCRdb independently ran MiXCR on the PCR reads; one entry per CDR3 protein. Among hundreds of thousands of distinct CDR3 sequences listed, about 32% were seen once. For these receptors, no antigen is known. Source material: blood. Receptors originate from a girl between 5 and 17 years old with multiple sclerosis.

This chain links TRBV6-1 with TRBJ1-4; 8 bases line up with TRBD1. Per the germline V gene, CDR1 is MNHNS and CDR2 is SASEGT. Germline trimming cut 7 bases from V and 8 bases from J; bases unmatched to any gene: 9. The CDR3 totals 14 residues. DNA for the CDR3: TGTGCCAGCACCCCGGGACAGGCGGGGGAAAAACTGTTTTTT. It specifies CASTPGQAGEKLFF.

This sequence joins TRBV9 and TRBJ1-4; no clear D gene. V lost 0 bases and J 5 bases, leaving 11 bases between the germline ends. This CDR3 region has 15 residues. Germline values: CDR1 SGDLS, CDR2 YYNGEE. The CDR3 sequence: CASSVGPGLNEKLFF. The CDR3 DNA follows: TGTGCCAGCAGCGTAGGACCGGGCTTAAATGAAAAACTGTTTTTT.

This clonotype was observed many times. The chain couples TRBV6-5 to TRBJ2-1; TRBD2 matches at 12 bases. From germline, CDR1 is MNHEY and CDR2 SVGAGI. Trimming at V came to 8 bases and at J to 3 bases, leaving 8 bases not matched to a gene. The CDR3 contains 16 residues. The CDR3, as DNA: TGTGCCAGCCGGGCGATGGGACTAGCGGGCTACAATGAGCAGTTCTTC. Translation gives CASRAMGLAGYNEQFF.

Only a few counts were recorded for this clonotype. The chain uses TRBV7-2 and TRBJ2-4; D possibly corresponds to TRBD1 (6 bases). The CDR3 has 19 amino acids. Looked up from germline, CDR1 is SGHTA and CDR2 is FQGNSA. Deletions cut 4 bases from V and 0 bases from J, with 22 bases between. CDR3 protein: CASSSHPQGVRIAKNIQYF. The CDR3 DNA sequence: TGTGCCAGCAGCTCCCACCCACAGGGAGTTAGAATAGCCAAAAACATTCAGTACTTC.

In the case of this clonotype: This sequence may be a read error, since a much larger clone differs from it by one base. The genes are TRBV20-1 and TRBJ2-7; D unresolved. The germline gives CDR1 DFQATT, CDR2 SNEGSKA (reference sequence). Trimming removed 5 bases at V and 7 bases at J, with 21 bases between. This CDR3 spans 14 amino acids. CDR3 bases: TGCAGTGCTGGGGTGGGTGAAACCCAATTTGAGCAGTACTTC. This codes for CSAGVGETQFEQYF.

The rearrangement joins TRBV20-1 to TRBJ2-5; 8 nucleotides match TRBD1. V lost 3 bases, J lost 4 bases, and 7 bases stayed unmatched. The germline CDR1 and CDR2 sequences are DFQATT and SNEGSKA (reference sequence). This CDR3 has 14 residues. CDR3 protein: CSASRTGIGETQYF. In nucleotides, the CDR3 is TGCAGTGCTAGCCGGACAGGGATCGGAGAGACCCAGTACTTC.

The chain combines TRBV12-3 or TRBV12-4 with TRBJ2-3; D ambiguous. V was clipped by 7 bases and J by 1 base, with 15 bases between them. The CDR3 loop spans 15 amino acids. The CDR3, as DNA: TGTGCCAGCATCTCGGGCAGGCTGTGCACAGATACGCAGTATTTT. It translates to CASISGRLCTDTQYF.

This clonotype has only a few counts. CDR3 loop: CSARDRGGANVLTF. In nucleotides, the CDR3 is TGCAGTGCTAGAGATCGTGGTGGGGCCAACGTCCTGACTTTC. The V and J genes are TRBV20-1 and TRBJ2-6; D is unclear. V dropped 0 bases and J dropped 3 bases, with 6 bases sitting between them. Germline assignment: CDR1 DFQATT and CDR2 SNEGSKA (reference sequence). The CDR3 contains 14 residues.

This clonotype was seen many times. The chain uses TRBV29-1 and TRBJ2-1, with 9 bases fitting TRBD2. The CDR3 is 14 amino acids. Per germline, CDR1 SQVTM and CDR2 ANQGSEA. Trimming removed 3 bases from V and 9 bases from J; junction bases left unmatched: 9. CDR3 DNA sequence: TGCAGCGTTGATCCTAGCGGGACGACGGGTGAGCAGTTCTTC. This translates into CSVDPSGTTGEQFF.

The rearrangement links TRBV14 to TRBJ1-4; D not certain. The germline V gene encodes CDR1 SGHDN and CDR2 FVKESK. This CDR3 region has 15 residues. V was pared by 4 bases and J by 0 bases, with 9 bases between. CDR3 sequence reads: CASSRQTATNEKLFF. For the CDR3, the DNA is TGTGCCAGCAGCCGGCAAACTGCAACTAATGAAAAACTGTTTTTT.

This clonotype was detected a few times. This chain joins TRBV4-1 and TRBJ1-2; D may be TRBD1 (6 bases). Germline V gene lookup returns CDR1 MGHRA and CDR2 YSYEKL. V was pared by 0 bases and J by 7 bases, with 12 bases between. This CDR3 has 14 residues. The CDR3 here is CASSQERGRGGYTF. In DNA form, the CDR3 reads TGCGCCAGCAGCCAAGAGCGAGGCAGGGGTGGCTACACCTTC.

The chain uses TRBV10-3 and TRBJ2-3; 9 bases align to TRBD1. This CDR3 comprises 16 residues. From germline, CDR1 is ENHRY and CDR2 SYGVKD. Trimming cost V 6 bases and J 4 bases; bases outside gene matches: 11. This CDR3 reads CAIRPGTGSVADTQYF. The CDR3 DNA reads TGTGCCATCAGACCCGGGACAGGGAGTGTCGCAGATACGCAGTATTTT.

The rearrangement uses TRBV20-1 and TRBJ2-1; no firm D call. V lost 4 bases, J lost 6 bases, and 19 bases lay in between. Germline assignment: CDR1 DFQATT and CDR2 SNEGSKA (reference sequence). The CDR3 extends over 15 amino acids. The CDR3 loop reads CSANNGRSPRNEQFF. CDR3 coding DNA: TGCAGTGCTAACAACGGACGTTCACCTCGCAATGAGCAGTTCTTC.

This chain links TRBV20-1 with TRBJ1-4, with D perhaps TRBD1 (5 bases). Germline V gene sequence: CDR1 DFQATT, CDR2 SNEGSKA (reference sequence). The CDR3 runs to 13 residues. CDR3 protein: CGGRAPTNEKLFF. As DNA, the CDR3 is TGCGGGGGTCGGGCACCAACGAACGAAAAACTGTTTTTT.

The chain recombines TRBV4-3 with TRBJ1-1, with D unclear. CDR3 length: 13 amino acids. Germline CDR1 LGHNA, CDR2 YSLEER. Trimming took 1 base from V and 9 from J, leaving 12 bases between them. The CDR3 DNA follows: TGCGCCAGCAGCCAAGGTTTGGGGAGCAAAGCTTTCTTT. This gives the protein CASSQGLGSKAFF.

The rearrangement uses TRBV24-1 and TRBJ1-2; D not certain. Germline V lookup: CDR1 KGHDR, CDR2 SFDVKD. Trimming left V 3 bases short and J 4 bases short, with 11 bases between. The CDR3 length is 14 residues. The CDR3: CATSDRRHVYGYTF. CDR3 in DNA: TGTGCCACCAGTGATCGCAGACATGTCTATGGCTACACCTTC.

The chain carries TRBV28 and TRBJ1-6, with D perhaps matching TRBD1 (5 bases). V lost 2 bases and J 10 bases, leaving 15 bases between the germline ends. The CDR3 sequence is 15 residues long. The germline V gene has CDR1 MDHEN and CDR2 SYDVKM. This CDR3 reads CASSLGDSPNSPLHF. DNA for the CDR3: TGTGCCAGCAGTTTAGGTGACAGCCCCAACTCACCCCTCCACTTT.

This clonotype was found a few times. The chain employs TRBV20-1 and TRBJ2-1; tentatively, D is TRBD2 (5 bases). The germline CDR1 and CDR2 sequences are DFQATT and SNEGSKA (reference sequence). CDR3 length: 15 amino acids. The V end was cut by 3 bases, the J end by 3 bases, with 15 bases between. In DNA form, the CDR3 reads TGCAGTGCTAGTGAGGGCGCGGCCTACTACAATGAGCAGTTCTTC. Amino acids: CSASEGAAYYNEQFF.

The chain recombines TRBV6-2 or TRBV6-3 with TRBJ2-7, with a possible D match to TRBD2 (5 bases). The CDR3 spans 16 residues. Trimming left V 4 bases short and J 2 bases short, with 18 bases between. Germline CDR1 reads MNHEY; CDR2 reads SVGEGT. In DNA, the CDR3 is TGTGCCAGCAGTTCAAGCGGCGGGCTAAGCCCCTACGAGCAGTACTTC. It is translated as CASSSSGGLSPYEQYF.

DNA of the CDR3: TGTGCCAGCAGCGTAGTTCCAGACAGGGCCGTCGGCTACACCTTC. This codes for CASSVVPDRAVGYTF. The V call is TRBV9, the J call TRBJ1-2, with 7 nucleotides matching TRBD1. The J segment lost 8 bases and the V segment lost 0 bases, leaving 10 bases of the junction unmatched. The CDR3 consists of 15 residues. Per the germline V gene, CDR1 is SGDLS and CDR2 is YYNGEE.

Written as DNA, the CDR3 is TGCGCCAGCAGCCTACAGGACTCTGGGGCCAACGTCCTGACTTTC. This sequence encodes CASSLQDSGANVLTF. This chain links TRBV4-1 with TRBJ2-6; a weak D match, TRBD1 (5 bases). The V and J ends lost 4 bases and 0 bases respectively, with 7 bases between them. The germline gives CDR1 MGHRA, CDR2 YSYEKL. The length of the CDR3 is 15 residues.

V gene TRBV2 combines with J gene TRBJ1-2; D remains ambiguous. The CDR3 loop spans 12 amino acids. Germline V lookup: CDR1 SNHLY, CDR2 FYNNEI. V lost 10 bases to trimming and J lost 6 bases, with 15 bases between them. The CDR3 spells CAIRISGDGYTF. CDR3 DNA sequence: TGTGCCATCAGAATCAGCGGGGATGGCTACACCTTC.

This clonotype appeared a few times. V usage is TRBV20-1 and J usage is TRBJ2-1, with 9 bases lining up with TRBD2. The germline V gene encodes CDR1 DFQATT and CDR2 SNEGSKA (reference sequence). CDR3 length: 15 residues. V shed 0 bases, J shed 4 bases, and the junction held 4 bases outside the gene matches. The CDR3 nucleotides are TGCAGTGCTAGAGATATAGCGGGGGTTTACAATGAGCAGTTCTTC. Protein: CSARDIAGVYNEQFF.

This clonotype was found many times. The chain has TRBV20-1 and TRBJ2-7; D assignment may be TRBD1 or TRBD2 (5 bases each). Germline V gene lookup returns CDR1 DFQATT and CDR2 SNEGSKA (reference sequence). Trimming left V 3 bases short and J 6 bases short, with 18 bases between. The CDR3 extends over 14 amino acids. CDR3 residues: CSASLLGTLAEQYF. The DNA for the CDR3 is TGCAGTGCTAGTTTGCTAGGGACCCTGGCCGAGCAGTACTTC.

This clonotype turned up a few times. This chain links TRBV20-1 with TRBJ2-7; TRBD2 matches 12 bases. The DNA end is a closer match to TRBJ2-5, so the J assignment may be wrong. Germline V gene data show CDR1 as DFQATT and CDR2 as SNEGSKA (reference sequence). The CDR3 has 17 residues. CDR3 bases: TGCAGTGCTAGGGCGCCCGTGACTAGCGGGAGAGGAGAGACCCAGTACTTC. Amino acid sequence: CSARAPVTSGRGETQYF.

The rearrangement joins TRBV29-1 to TRBJ1-2; a weak D match, TRBD1 (5 bases). V gave up 5 bases and J gave up 8 bases, with 21 bases separating them. The CDR3 loop spans 14 amino acids. Germline V gene lookup returns CDR1 SQVTM and CDR2 ANQGSEA. CDR3 coding DNA: TGCAGCGTTTGGGGCCTTCTTTCGGGCCGAGGCTACACCTTC. Its translation is CSVWGLLSGRGYTF.